The 21 T cell receptor beta chains below all came from one sample that was sequenced in a study of OX40 agonist ivuxolimab in advanced cancers. Measured with immunoSEQ multiplex PCR; TCRdb has only the in-frame clones, and not every one. The table lists over 70,000 clones, approximately 90% of them singletons. This specimen was CD4+ or CD8+ T cells sorted from blood, taken in a trial of the OX40 agonist ivuxolimab. Receptors were obtained from an adult with an advanced solid tumor such as melanoma, head and neck, liver or kidney cancer.

The genes are TRBV9 and TRBJ2-7; 8 positions match TRBD1. Germline V CDR1 and CDR2: SGDLS, YYNGEE. The V gene end was trimmed by 0 bases and the J gene end by 3 bases; junction bases not matched to a gene: 2. CDR3 length: 14 residues. In DNA form, the CDR3 reads TGTGCCAGCAGCGTAGAGGGGACAGGCTACGAGCAGTACTTC. This codes for CASSVEGTGYEQYF.

Notes on this clone: Other nucleotide sequences in the sample specify the same CDR3. The rearrangement links TRBV28 to TRBJ1-2; no clear D. The CDR3 contains 12 residues. V lost 4 bases to trimming and J lost 4 bases, with 7 bases between them. Germline assignment: CDR1 MDHEN and CDR2 SYDVKM. As DNA, the CDR3 is TGTGCCAGCAGTTGGACTCCCTATGGCTACACCTTC. Its protein is CASSWTPYGYTF.

The V call is TRBV18, the J call TRBJ1-2, with TRBD1 matching 8 bases. Germline V CDR1 and CDR2: KGHSH, LQKENI. The CDR3 runs to 14 residues. V lost 3 bases, J lost 8 bases, and 8 bases stayed unmatched. CDR3 sequence (DNA): TGTGCCAGCTCACCCCCCCAGGGGGCAGGAGGCTACACCTTC. This sequence encodes CASSPPQGAGGYTF. The variable domain in full, with the rest retrieved from reference TRBV18 and TRBJ1-2, is NAGVMQNPRHLVRRRGQEARLRCSPMKGHSHVYWYRQLPEEGLKFMVYLQKENIIDESGMPKERFSAEFPKEGPSILRIQQVVRGDSAAYFCASSPPQGAGGYTFGSGTRLTVV.

The table lists this clone with a few counts. The V and J genes are TRBV27 and TRBJ1-2; no reliable D call. Per the germline V gene, CDR1 is MNHEY and CDR2 is SMNVEV (reference sequence). The CDR3 is made up of 12 amino acids. Trimming removed 3 bases at V and 4 bases at J, with 6 bases between. The CDR3 DNA sequence: TGTGCCAGCAGTTTGCGCGGCTATGGCTACACCTTC. This codes for CASSLRGYGYTF.

J is TRBJ2-7 and V is TRBV14; the D is unclear. The germline V and J ends were trimmed by 1 base and 6 bases, with 10 bases remaining between them. The germline V gene has CDR1 SGHDN and CDR2 FVKESK. This CDR3 is built from 13 residues. CDR3 protein: CASSQVSTGEQYF. The CDR3 DNA reads TGTGCCAGCAGCCAAGTTTCAACCGGCGAGCAGTACTTC.

Written as DNA, the CDR3 is TGTGCCAGCAAAGGACTAGCGGGGGCCTACGAGCAGTACTTC. Translation gives CASKGLAGAYEQYF. The chain carries TRBV27 and TRBJ2-7, with TRBD2 matching 13 bases. The ends lost 7 bases at V and 2 bases at J; junction bases unmatched: 2. CDR3 length: 14 residues. Looked up from germline, CDR1 is MNHEY and CDR2 is SMNVEV (reference sequence).

The CDR3 nucleotides read TGTGCCAGCAGTTCCCCTTTAGCGGGTGAGCAGTTCTTC. Translation gives CASSSPLAGEQFF. This chain joins TRBV27 and TRBJ2-1; TRBD2 aligns across 7 bases. Trimming removed 4 bases from V and 9 bases from J; junction bases left unmatched: 6. Germline loops: CDR1 MNHEY, CDR2 SMNVEV (reference sequence). The CDR3 has 13 amino acids.

CDR3: CASSYHVQIGLLELFF. CDR3 DNA sequence: TGTGCCAGCAGCTATCACGTGCAGATCGGGCTACTGGAGCTGTTTTTT. V gene TRBV7-9 combines with J gene TRBJ2-2; D gene unclear. Germline CDR1 reads SEHNR; CDR2 reads FQNEAQ (reference sequence). The V gene lost 4 bases and the J gene lost 10 bases, with 22 bases spanning the gap. This CDR3 has 16 residues. Variable domain in full (rest from reference TRBV7-9 and TRBJ2-2): DTGVSQNPRHKITKRGQNVTFRCDPISEHNRLYWYRQTLGQGPEFLTYFQNEAQLEKSRLLSDRFSAERPKGSFSTLEIQRTEQGDSAMYLCASSYHVQIGLLELFFGEGSRLTVL.

The count of this clone is one. The chain employs TRBV6-1 and TRBJ2-7, with 9 bases aligning to TRBD2. The CDR3 has 15 residues. The germline gives CDR1 MNHNS, CDR2 SASEGT. The J segment lost 1 base and the V segment lost 2 bases, leaving 3 bases of the junction unmatched. The CDR3 DNA reads TGTGCCAGCAGTGAACTTGCGGGAGGGTCCTACGAGCAGTACTTC. Translated: CASSELAGGSYEQYF.

V gene TRBV14 combines with J gene TRBJ2-3, with TRBD2 matching 13 bases. The CDR3 sequence is 17 residues long. V lost 4 bases, J lost 2 bases, and 6 bases stayed unmatched. CDR1 SGHDN and CDR2 FVKESK come from the germline V gene. CDR3 residues: CASSRVTSGRLTDTQYF. CDR3 bases: TGTGCCAGCAGCCGAGTGACTAGCGGGAGGCTCACAGATACGCAGTATTTT.

V gene TRBV19 combines with J gene TRBJ1-5; D is possibly TRBD1 (6 bases). The CDR3 runs to 16 residues. Germline V gives CDR1 LNHDA, CDR2 SQIVND (reference sequence). Deletions cut 4 bases from V and 0 bases from J, with 13 bases between. CDR3 coding DNA: TGTGCCAGTAGTACCAGGGGTGGATTTAGCAATCAGCCCCAGCATTTT. It is translated as CASSTRGGFSNQPQHF. Full variable domain (missing parts from reference TRBV19 and TRBJ1-5): DGGITQSPKYLFRKEGQNVTLSCEQNLNHDAMYWYRQDPGQGLRLIYYSQIVNDFQKGDIAEGYSVSREKKESFPLTVTSAQKNPTAFYLCASSTRGGFSNQPQHFGDGTRLSIL.

This clone appeared a few times. Other DNA variants within this sample encode the same CDR3. This sequence joins TRBV5-1 and TRBJ1-1; unclear D gene. There are 12 residues in the CDR3. Trimming left V 0 bases short and J 7 bases short, with 7 bases between. Germline values: CDR1 SGHRS, CDR2 YFSETQ. The CDR3 region has the DNA TGCGCCAGCAGCTTGGAAGGCAGTGAAGCTTTCTTT. Translating it yields CASSLEGSEAFF.

The V gene is TRBV5-8, the J gene TRBJ2-7, with 7 bases lining up with TRBD1. From germline, CDR1 is SGHTS and CDR2 YDEGEE. Losses at the gene ends were 0 bases for V and 10 bases for J; bases not matched to a gene: 7. The CDR3 length is 13 residues. CDR3 DNA: TGTGCCAGCAGCTTGGGGACAGGATTTCACCAGTACTTC. Translated, it gives CASSLGTGFHQYF.

This clone was observed a handful of times. V gene TRBV10-3 combines with J gene TRBJ1-2; tentative D call: TRBD1 (5 bases). The V end was cut by 4 bases, the J end by 2 bases, with 11 bases between. Per the germline V gene, CDR1 is ENHRY and CDR2 is SYGVKD. The CDR3 spans 14 residues. CDR3 residues: CAISAPGTNYGYTF. For the CDR3, the DNA is TGTGCCATCAGTGCCCCAGGGACCAACTATGGCTACACCTTC.

The chain recombines TRBV27 with TRBJ1-2; 7 nucleotides agree with TRBD1. V was pared by 5 bases and J by 0 bases, with 3 bases of the junction left unmatched. Germline lookup yields CDR1 MNHEY and CDR2 SMNVEV (reference sequence). This CDR3 region has 14 residues. CDR3 sequence (DNA): TGTGCCAGCAGTAAGGGGGCGGCTAACTATGGCTACACCTTC. It specifies CASSKGAANYGYTF.

A few counts support this clone. The J gene is TRBJ1-2, the V gene TRBV30; no reliable D call. Looked up from germline, CDR1 is GTSNPN and CDR2 is SVGIG (reference sequence). V dropped 2 bases and J dropped 8 bases, with 3 bases sitting between them. The CDR3 spans 9 residues. Written as DNA, the CDR3 is TGTGCCTGGAGTAAAGGCTACACCTTC. Encoded protein: CAWSKGYTF.

The chain joins TRBV9 to TRBJ2-7; a weak D match, TRBD1 (5 bases). Trimming removed 3 bases at V and 2 bases at J, with 9 bases between. Per the germline V gene, CDR1 is SGDLS and CDR2 is YYNGEE. The CDR3 loop spans 13 amino acids. Here the CDR3 DNA reads TGTGCCAGCAGCGCTGGGGCGGCCTACGAGCAGTACTTC. The encoded protein is CASSAGAAYEQYF.

This clone was detected only a few times. The rearrangement uses TRBV5-1 and TRBJ2-7, with 10 bases that match TRBD2. Looked up from germline, CDR1 is SGHRS and CDR2 is YFSETQ. The CDR3 consists of 14 residues. V shed 0 bases, J shed 6 bases, and the junction held 3 bases outside the gene matches. The CDR3 DNA reads as TGCGCCAGCAGCTTGGTTCTAGCGGGAGTCGAGCAGTACTTC. Amino acids: CASSLVLAGVEQYF.

The chain employs TRBV6-5 and TRBJ2-5; TRBD2 agrees at 8 bases. Germline V gene data show CDR1 as MNHEY and CDR2 as SVGAGI. Trimming at V came to 2 bases and at J to 5 bases, leaving 4 bases not matched to a gene. The CDR3 covers 14 residues. Here the CDR3 DNA reads TGTGCCAGCAGTTACCAACTAGCGGCGGAGACCCAGTACTTC. Translated: CASSYQLAAETQYF.

The rearrangement links TRBV19 to TRBJ2-2, with 7 bases matching TRBD2. With V trimmed by 8 bases and J by 1 base, 16 bases remained unmatched. CDR3 length: 18 amino acids. Germline V gene lookup returns CDR1 LNHDA and CDR2 SQIVND (reference sequence). The CDR3 bases are TGTGCCAGTTATCCGGGACTAACTCGATTAATGAACACCGGGGAGCTGTTTTTT. Residues: CASYPGLTRLMNTGELFF.

The V and J genes are TRBV6-5 and TRBJ2-2; 9 bases agree with TRBD1. Germline V gene sequence: CDR1 MNHEY, CDR2 SVGAGI. The CDR3 totals 15 residues. J gave up 3 bases and V 3 bases, and 2 bases lay outside the gene matches. CDR3 loop: CASSYTGGHTGELFF. The CDR3 DNA sequence: TGTGCCAGCAGTTATACAGGGGGCCACACCGGGGAGCTGTTTTTT.